The rows below give T cell receptor beta chains drawn from one sample of a study of shared clonotypes between healthy human individuals. Sequenced by immunoSEQ multiplex PCR; TCRdb stores in-frame clones only, minus some. The table lists roughly 2,300,000 clones, 85% to 95% of them singletons, with 0.37% in the top ten. Sequenced material: naive CD4+ T cells from PBMCs. The receptors here all came from a man aged 18 to 35 in good health. Some clones in this sample may be carry-over from other donors' samples. Each CDR3 is given with its conserved first and last residue. The D gene is left open where the match is weak. Clone size appears in some rows only: once, few, many, or a class for an expanded clone.

J	V	size	D	CDR3	DNA
TRBJ1-6	TRBV30	.	.	CAWSARGHGNSPLHF	TGTGCCTGGAGCGCCCGGGGGCATGGCAATTCACCCCTCCACTTT
TRBJ2-3	TRBV5-8	.	.	CASSLVGGSTDTQYF	TGTGCCAGCAGCTTAGTAGGCGGGAGCACAGATACGCAGTATTTT
TRBJ2-5	TRBV5-1	.	TRBD2	CASSLGGGPQETQYF	TGCGCCAGCAGCTTGGGGGGAGGGCCCCAAGAGACCCAGTACTTC
TRBJ2-2	TRBV5-1	.	TRBD2	CASSKTSVANTGELFF	TGCGCCAGCAGCAAGACTAGCGTCGCGAACACCGGGGAGCTGTTTTTT
TRBJ2-1	TRBV5-6	.	.	CASSPTLYNEQFF	TGTGCCAGCAGCCCGACCCTCTACAATGAGCAGTTCTTC
TRBJ2-1	TRBV5-6	.	TRBD1	CASSLTGEPYNEQFF	TGTGCCAGCAGCTTGACAGGGGAACCCTACAATGAGCAGTTCTTC
TRBJ2-2	TRBV28	once	.	CASSVGGLNTGELFF	TGTGCCAGCAGCGTTGGGGGGTTGAACACCGGGGAGCTGTTTTTT
TRBJ2-5	TRBV28	.	.	CASSFLGAGREETQYF	TGTGCCAGCAGTTTTTTAGGTGCGGGGCGGGAAGAGACCCAGTACTTC
TRBJ2-7	TRBV6-1	.	TRBD1	CASSDGTGREQYF	TGTGCCAGCAGTGACGGGACAGGGCGCGAGCAGTACTTC
TRBJ2-7	TRBV27	.	.	CASTRSAQGPYEQYF	TGTGCCAGCACCCGGTCGGCCCAGGGGCCCTACGAGCAGTACTTC
TRBJ1-5	TRBV28	.	.	CASTHRQSVGRPQRF	TGTGCCAGCACTCACAGACAGTCGGTTGGTCGGCCCCAGCGTTTT
TRBJ2-5	TRBV5-6	.	.	CASSLGLGGTQYF	TGTGCCAGCAGCTTGGGGCTGGGAGGGACCCAGTACTTC
TRBJ2-7	TRBV6-5	.	.	CASSYSQGLGEQYF	TGTGCCAGCAGTTACAGTCAGGGTTTGGGCGAGCAGTACTTC
TRBJ2-1	TRBV6-6	.	.	CASSYSRGYEQFF	TGTGCCAGCAGTTACTCGAGAGGTTACGAGCAGTTCTTC
TRBJ2-3	TRBV5-6	.	.	CASSLPGGTDTQYF	TGTGCCAGCAGCTTGCCAGGGGGCACAGATACGCAGTATTTT
TRBJ2-3	TRBV11-1	.	.	CASSLRFTAGTDTQYF	TGTGCCAGCAGCTTAAGGTTCACCGCTGGCACAGATACGCAGTATTTT
TRBJ2-1	TRBV21-1	.	.	CASSKEGELIRYNEQFF	TGTGCCAGCAGCAAAGAGGGGGAGTTAATCCGGTACAATGAGCAGTTCTTC
TRBJ2-5	TRBV2	.	.	CASSAVTVQETQYF	TGTGCCAGCAGTGCGGTCACAGTCCAAGAGACCCAGTACTTC
TRBJ1-1	TRBV7-2	.	TRBD1	CASSQDRVNTEAFF	TGTGCCAGCAGCCAAGACAGGGTGAACACTGAAGCTTTCTTT
TRBJ2-2	TRBV6-1	.	TRBD2	CASSGLAGGDGELFF	TGTGCCAGCAGTGGACTAGCGGGAGGGGACGGGGAGCTGTTTTTT
TRBJ1-1	TRBV5-8	.	.	CASSLGQGDDTEAFF	TGTGCCAGCAGCTTGGGGCAGGGAGATGACACTGAAGCTTTCTTT
TRBJ2-4	TRBV18	.	.	CASSFTRSSPPKNIQYF	TGTGCCAGCTCATTTACTAGGTCATCTCCCCCCAAAAACATTCAGTACTTC
TRBJ1-2	TRBV9	.	TRBD1	CASSGGGRVSYGYTF	TGTGCCAGCTCAGGGGGCGGTCGAGTGAGCTATGGCTACACCTTC
TRBJ2-3	TRBV18	.	TRBD2	CASSPSGLAGGTDTQYF	TGTGCCAGCTCACCATCGGGACTCGCGGGAGGCACAGATACGCAGTATTTT
TRBJ2-1	TRBV5-1	once	.	CASCSVPYNEQFF	TGCGCCAGCTGTAGCGTCCCTTACAATGAGCAGTTCTTC
TRBJ1-2	TRBV10-3	once	TRBD1	CAISPGTGPFGYTF	TGTGCCATCAGTCCGGGGACAGGTCCTTTTGGCTACACCTTC
TRBJ1-2	TRBV5-5	.	.	CASSVRGGTNYGYTF	TGTGCCAGCAGCGTGCGGGGGGGCACTAACTATGGCTACACCTTC
TRBJ2-5	TRBV18	.	.	CASSPIPPETQYF	TGTGCCAGCTCACCAATTCCCCCAGAGACCCAGTACTTC
TRBJ2-3	TRBV6-5	.	.	CASRTWGVGTDTQYF	TGTGCCAGCAGGACCTGGGGGGTTGGCACAGATACGCAGTATTTT
TRBJ2-1	TRBV6-5	once	TRBD2	CASSRIAGGVNEQFF	TGTGCCAGCAGCCGGATAGCGGGGGGGGTCAATGAGCAGTTCTTC
TRBJ2-5	TRBV29-1	.	.	CSVENSPGETQYF	TGCAGCGTTGAAAACTCCCCGGGGGAGACCCAGTACTTC
TRBJ2-7	TRBV5-6	once	TRBD1	CASSLVYGTVNEQYF	TGTGCCAGCAGCTTGGTGTACGGGACAGTCAACGAGCAGTACTTC
TRBJ2-2	TRBV6-4	.	TRBD1	CASSDSPGQGQLFF	TGTGCCAGCAGTGACTCGCCGGGACAGGGTCAGCTGTTTTTT
TRBJ2-7	TRBV29-1	.	.	CSVIVVSYEQYF	TGCAGCGTTATAGTAGTCTCCTACGAGCAGTACTTC
TRBJ1-2	TRBV5-1	.	TRBD1	CASSGRDRGPESYTF	TGCGCCAGCAGCGGACGGGACAGGGGGCCCGAAAGCTACACCTTC
TRBJ2-4	TRBV2	.	.	CASSKELAPPENIQYF	TGTGCCAGCAGTAAAGAACTAGCCCCACCCGAAAACATTCAGTACTTC
TRBJ2-3	TRBV2	.	TRBD2	CASRLAGGSTDTQYF	TGTGCCAGCAGACTAGCGGGAGGAAGCACAGATACGCAGTATTTT
TRBJ2-7	TRBV6-6	.	.	CASSYSHGFYEQYF	TGTGCCAGCAGTTACTCGCACGGGTTCTACGAGCAGTACTTC
TRBJ2-2	TRBV9	.	.	CASSVVFSGELFF	TGTGCCAGCAGCGTAGTGTTCTCCGGGGAGCTGTTTTTT
TRBJ2-1	TRBV5-1	.	TRBD2	CASSLGLAGGTGQFF	TGCGCCAGCAGCTTGGGACTAGCGGGAGGCACCGGGCAGTTCTTC
TRBJ2-2	TRBV5-4	.	.	CASSLGTKAGTGELFF	TGTGCCAGCAGCTTGGGGACCAAAGCGGGTACCGGGGAGCTGTTTTTT
TRBJ1-1	TRBV30	.	.	CAWTEGIYTEAFF	TGTGCCTGGACCGAGGGCATCTACACTGAAGCTTTCTTT
TRBJ1-5	TRBV28	.	.	CASSRLNQPQHF	TGTGCCAGCAGTAGGCTTAATCAGCCCCAGCATTTT
TRBJ2-7	TRBV2	.	.	CASRGRQVDYEQYF	TGTGCCAGCAGAGGCCGACAGGTAGACTACGAGCAGTACTTC
TRBJ1-1	TRBV5-1	once	.	CASSLESQVNTEAFF	TGCGCCAGCAGCTTGGAATCCCAGGTAAACACTGAAGCTTTCTTT
TRBJ2-7	TRBV29-1	.	.	CSVEAAGEQYF	TGCAGCGTTGAAGCAGCAGGCGAGCAGTACTTC
TRBJ1-1	TRBV6-6	.	.	CASSYAPQNTEAFF	TGTGCCAGCAGTTACGCCCCCCAGAACACTGAAGCTTTCTTT
TRBJ2-1	TRBV6-5	.	TRBD1	CASSYPDRGKEFF	TGTGCCAGCAGTTACCCTGACAGGGGGAAGGAGTTCTTC
TRBJ2-7	TRBV5-1	.	.	CASSVDGAYEQYF	TGCGCCAGCAGCGTTGACGGGGCCTACGAGCAGTACTTC
TRBJ1-2	TRBV5-1	once	.	CASSGGVLAMVGYTF	TGCGCCAGCAGCGGAGGGGTCCTAGCCATGGTCGGCTACACCTTC
TRBJ1-2	TRBV6-5	.	.	CASSKGRGYTF	TGTGCCAGCAGTAAAGGGCGTGGCTACACCTTC
TRBJ2-3	TRBV7-3	.	.	CASSPNSGGSTDTQYF	TGTGCCAGCAGCCCTAACAGTGGCGGGAGCACAGATACGCAGTATTTT